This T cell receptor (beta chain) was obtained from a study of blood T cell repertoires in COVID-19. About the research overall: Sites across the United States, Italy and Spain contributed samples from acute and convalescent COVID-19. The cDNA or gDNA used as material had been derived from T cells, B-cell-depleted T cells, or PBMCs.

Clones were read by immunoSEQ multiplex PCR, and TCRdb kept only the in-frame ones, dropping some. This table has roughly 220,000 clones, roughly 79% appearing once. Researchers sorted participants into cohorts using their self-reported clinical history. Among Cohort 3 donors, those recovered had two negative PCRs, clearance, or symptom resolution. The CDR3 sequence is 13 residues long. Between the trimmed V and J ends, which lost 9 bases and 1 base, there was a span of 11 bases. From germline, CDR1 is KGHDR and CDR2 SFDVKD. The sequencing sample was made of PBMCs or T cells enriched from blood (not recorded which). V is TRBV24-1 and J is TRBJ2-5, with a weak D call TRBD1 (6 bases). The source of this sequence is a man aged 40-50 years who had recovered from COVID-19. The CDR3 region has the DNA TGTGCCACCTCACAGGGAAGCCAAGAGACCCAGTACTTC. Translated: CATSQGSQETQYF.